This T cell receptor (beta chain) came from a study of blood T cell repertoires in COVID-19. In the authors' methods: Reference gene primer amplification gave nucleated cell count estimates. Only in-frame clones appear in the TCRdb table, and some are missing; sequencing was by immunoSEQ multiplex PCR. V and J calls and clone size come straight from that table; D and trimming were deduced from the DNA. This sample has roughly 170,000 clones, with roughly 90% found just once. The sample holds one count of this clone. The CDR3 contains 14 residues. Per germline, CDR1 MDHEN and CDR2 SYDVKM. Trimming pared 4 bases from V and 6 bases from J, leaving 13 bases between.

Sequencing input: peripheral blood. The sequence was collected from a man between 65 and 80 years old with active or convalescent COVID-19. V and J are TRBV28 and TRBJ1-5, with D uncertain. CDR3 sequence: CASSSGLPPQPQHF. CDR3 DNA: TGTGCCAGCAGTTCAGGACTGCCGCCTCAGCCCCAGCATTTT. Full variable domain (outside the CDR3, taken from reference TRBV28 and TRBJ1-5): DVKVTQSSRYLVKRTGEKVFLECVQDMDHENMFWYRQDPGLGLRLIYFSYDVKMKEKGDIPEGYSVSREKKERFSLILESASTNQTSMYLCASSSGLPPQPQHFGDGTRLSIL.